The 32 T cell receptor beta chains below were found in one sample sequenced in a study of naive and memory T cell subsets. Two oligonucleotides, mixed equimolar, formed the beta constant-region primer covering TRBC1 and TRBC2. TCRdb ran MiXCR on the UMI-ligation and nested PCR reads and lists one entry per CDR3 protein. The sample records 84,000 or so distinct CDR3 sequences, roughly 7.3% being singletons. The sequencing sample was made of central memory CD4+ T cells from blood. The receptor source for this set is a human donor in good health.

The table lists this clonotype with a few counts. The rearrangement uses TRBV12-3 or TRBV12-4 and TRBJ2-3; no definite D call. The germline V and J ends were trimmed by 7 bases and 2 bases, with 10 bases remaining between them. The CDR3 totals 13 residues. CDR3 region: CASIPGITDTQYF. In DNA, the CDR3 is TGTGCCAGCATCCCAGGCATCACAGATACGCAGTATTTT.

This clonotype came up a few times. The CDR3 reads CASSPGLAFSGANVLTF. Written as DNA, the CDR3 is TGTGCCAGCTCACCGGGACTAGCCTTCTCTGGGGCCAACGTCCTGACTTTC. V usage is TRBV18 and J usage is TRBJ2-6, with 9 bases matching TRBD2. The germline gives CDR1 KGHSH, CDR2 LQKENI. Losses at the gene ends were 3 bases for V and 0 bases for J; bases not matched to a gene: 3. The CDR3 is made up of 17 amino acids.

The chain is built from TRBV27 and TRBJ2-7; 11 positions match TRBD1. The V gene's germline CDR1 is MNHEY and CDR2 SMNVEV (reference sequence). J was trimmed by 4 bases and V by 5 bases; bases with no gene match: 7. The CDR3 totals 15 residues. CDR3 nucleotide sequence: TGTGCCAGCAGTACCCGGGACAGGGGGATTTACGAGCAGTACTTC. Its protein product is CASSTRDRGIYEQYF.

The genes are TRBV14 and TRBJ2-5; D remains unclear. The CDR3 loop spans 18 amino acids. Per the germline V gene, CDR1 is SGHDN and CDR2 is FVKESK. The germline V and J ends were trimmed by 1 base and 1 base, with 19 bases remaining between them. The CDR3 loop reads CASSQGGALRRPQETQYF. For the CDR3, the DNA is TGTGCCAGCAGCCAAGGAGGCGCACTTAGAAGACCCCAAGAGACCCAGTACTTC.

This clonotype was seen a few times. CDR3 nucleotide sequence: TGTGCCAGCAGCTTAGACAACCGCTCTGGAAACACCATATATTTT. Translation gives CASSLDNRSGNTIYF. V usage is TRBV11-1 and J usage is TRBJ1-3; unclear D gene. CDR3 length equals 15 residues. Germline V gene data show CDR1 as SGHAT and CDR2 as FQDESV (reference sequence). V was clipped by 1 base and J by 0 bases, with 7 bases between them.

This clonotype has at least ten counts. V and J are TRBV24-1 and TRBJ2-5; 7 nucleotides match TRBD1. V dropped 7 bases and J dropped 3; count of bases not matched to a gene: 7. The CDR3 loop spans 14 amino acids. Germline CDR1 is KGHDR and CDR2 is SFDVKD. In DNA form, the CDR3 reads TGTGCCACCAGCCGAGGGCAGGGGGAAGAGACCCAGTACTTC. Translated, it gives CATSRGQGEETQYF.

Only a few counts were recorded for this clonotype. The V and J genes are TRBV11-3 and TRBJ2-6; D is perhaps TRBD1 (6 bases). The V end was cut by 1 base, the J end by 4 bases, with 11 bases between. The CDR3 consists of 16 residues. CDR1 SGHNT and CDR2 YENEEA come from the germline V gene. DNA of the CDR3: TGTGCCAGCAGCTTAGGTACAGGGTCCGGGGCCAACGTCCTGACTTTC. It encodes CASSLGTGSGANVLTF.

This clonotype was recorded at least ten times. The chain joins TRBV4-3 to TRBJ1-1; no clear D. The germline gives CDR1 LGHNA, CDR2 YSLEER. The ends were cut back, 0 bases at V and 7 bases at J, with 12 bases in the middle. This CDR3 has 14 residues. Written as DNA, the CDR3 is TGCGCCAGCAGCCAAGAGACAAACCGTTTTGAAGCTTTCTTT. Protein sequence: CASSQETNRFEAFF.

This clonotype was found a few times. The rearrangement links TRBV6-5 to TRBJ2-7, with 7 nucleotides matching TRBD2. The V and J ends lost 6 bases and 1 base, in that order; junction bases with no gene match: 12. The CDR3 is 16 residues long. CDR1 MNHEY and CDR2 SVGAGI come from the germline V gene. The CDR3 DNA reads TGTGCCAGCAGCCCCGGGTTTAGCGGGTTTTCCTACGAGCAGTACTTC. Residues: CASSPGFSGFSYEQYF.

CDR3 protein: CASLGSGAGEKLFF. The DNA for the CDR3 is TGTGCCAGTCTGGGTTCGGGGGCAGGAGAAAAACTGTTTTTT. This sequence joins TRBV6-5 and TRBJ1-4; perhaps TRBD1 as D (6 bases). V was pared by 9 bases and J by 8 bases, with 19 bases between. The CDR3 loop spans 14 amino acids. Germline loops: CDR1 MNHEY, CDR2 SVGAGI.

CDR3 bases: TGTGCCAGCAGCTTAGCGGAGGGGCTCGGCGAGCAGTACTTC. It is translated as CASSLAEGLGEQYF. The rearrangement uses TRBV7-2 and TRBJ2-7, with a tentative D call TRBD2 (6 bases). The germline V gene has CDR1 SGHTA and CDR2 FQGNSA. The CDR3 contains 14 residues. V was trimmed by 0 bases and J by 6 bases, leaving 12 bases between them.

This clonotype was detected once. The gene calls are TRBV18 and TRBJ1-5, with 10 bases fitting TRBD1. V was pared by 5 bases and J by 4 bases, with 11 bases of the junction left unmatched. This CDR3 comprises 17 residues. The germline V gene encodes CDR1 KGHSH and CDR2 LQKENI. The CDR3 DNA reads TGTGCCAGCTCATCTTTAAGCCGGGACAGGGGAAATCAGCCCCAGCATTTT. Translated: CASSSLSRDRGNQPQHF.

This clonotype was detected ten times or more. This sequence joins TRBV14 and TRBJ1-4; TRBD1 agrees at 8 bases. The CDR3 is 14 residues long. The trim removed 4 bases at V and 8 bases at J, leaving 6 bases unmatched. The germline V gene has CDR1 SGHDN and CDR2 FVKESK. The CDR3 reads CASSLTTGVEKLFF. CDR3 nucleotide sequence: TGTGCCAGCAGCCTAACGACAGGGGTCGAAAAACTGTTTTTT.

This clonotype was counted ten times or more. This rearrangement joins TRBV20-1 to TRBJ2-7; 11 bases are a match to TRBD2. With V trimmed by 3 bases and J by 3 bases, 10 bases remained unmatched. There are 16 residues in the CDR3. Per germline, CDR1 DFQATT and CDR2 SNEGSKA (reference sequence). DNA for the CDR3: TGCAGTGCTAGGGCAGTAGGGCTAGCGGGGGGCTACGAGCAGTACTTC. Residues: CSARAVGLAGGYEQYF.

In this sample, this clonotype turned up many times. The chain recombines TRBV3-1 with TRBJ2-3; either TRBD1 or TRBD2 may fit D (6 bases each). Trimming removed 1 base at V and 10 bases at J, with 15 bases between. CDR1 LGHDT and CDR2 YNNKEL come from the germline V gene (reference sequence). This CDR3 spans 14 amino acids. The CDR3 bases are TGTGCCAGCAGCCAAGGTCTATCAGGGGAGGCGCAGTATTTT. This translates into CASSQGLSGEAQYF.

This clonotype was found a few times. The rearrangement uses TRBV14 and TRBJ2-1, with TRBD2 matching 7 bases. The CDR3 is 14 amino acids. CDR1 is SGHDN and CDR2 is FVKESK in the germline V gene. J was trimmed by 6 bases and V by 5 bases; bases with no gene match: 7. The CDR3 region has the DNA TGTGCCAGCAGCGCAGGACTAGTAGCCAATGAGCAGTTCTTC. Its translation: CASSAGLVANEQFF.

Of note for this clonotype: Being one base from a much bigger clone, this may be a read error. CDR3 in amino acids: CASRSRVHPMSPLHF. For the CDR3, the DNA is TGTGCCAGCAGGTCTAGGGTCCACCCCATGTCACCCCTCCACTTT. The rearrangement links TRBV12-3 or TRBV12-4 to TRBJ1-6; D unclear. The V gene lost 6 bases and the J gene lost 10 bases, with 19 bases spanning the gap. The CDR3 spans 15 residues.

V usage is TRBV14 and J usage is TRBJ2-3, with 12 bases fitting TRBD2. V was clipped by 1 base and J by 4 bases; unmatched bases: 6. CDR3 size: 17 residues. Germline V gives CDR1 SGHDN, CDR2 FVKESK. The CDR3 nucleotides are TGTGCCAGCAGCCAAGTACTTTCTAGCGGGAGGGCAGATACGCAGTATTTT. Its translation is CASSQVLSSGRADTQYF.

This clonotype was picked up many times. The CDR3 is CSASAGNEKLFF. The CDR3 DNA follows: TGCAGTGCTAGTGCCGGGAACGAAAAACTGTTTTTT. The chain combines TRBV20-1 with TRBJ1-4; no clear D gene. Germline lookup yields CDR1 DFQATT and CDR2 SNEGSKA (reference sequence). The CDR3 loop spans 12 amino acids. Trimming cost V 3 bases and J 8 bases, with 10 bases left between them.

In its sample, this clonotype was seen many times. The chain carries TRBV12-3 or TRBV12-4 and TRBJ2-1; 9 bases align to TRBD1. Trimming took 6 bases from V and 1 from J; bases not matched to a gene: 10. The CDR3 runs 17 residues. The CDR3 region is CASSPIPGQGSYNEQFF. The CDR3 nucleotides read TGTGCCAGCAGCCCTATCCCGGGACAGGGTTCCTACAATGAGCAGTTCTTC.

The V call is TRBV6-1, the J call TRBJ2-7; 10 bases fit TRBD2. CDR1 is MNHNS, CDR2 SASEGT, per germline. V gave up 0 bases and J gave up 6 bases; unmatched junction bases: 20. The CDR3 sequence is 20 residues long. CDR3 in DNA: TGTGCCAGCAGTGAAGCGAATCCCCAGCGGGAGGGCCGGTATAGGTCCGAGCAGTACTTC. Encoded protein: CASSEANPQREGRYRSEQYF.

This clonotype was detected ten times or more. The chain carries TRBV12-3 or TRBV12-4 and TRBJ2-7, with D tentatively TRBD2 (7 bases). Trimming left V 2 bases short and J 5 bases short, with 10 bases between. This CDR3 comprises 13 residues. The CDR3 loop reads CASSLPGGHEQYF. DNA of the CDR3: TGTGCCAGCAGTTTACCGGGGGGCCACGAGCAGTACTTC.

This clonotype was seen at least ten times. This chain links TRBV5-1 with TRBJ1-1; TRBD1 is a possible D gene (6 bases). This CDR3 has 17 residues. The V end lost 4 bases, the J end lost 4 bases, and 23 bases lay between the germline ends. Germline V lookup: CDR1 SGHRS, CDR2 YFSETQ. The CDR3 nucleotides read TGCGCCAGCAGCACAACCCGGACAGCGAATGGGGGCACTGAAGCTTTCTTT. Its translation: CASSTTRTANGGTEAFF.

This clonotype was found a few times. The chain combines TRBV20-1 with TRBJ2-1; TRBD2 matches at 8 bases. CDR1 is DFQATT and CDR2 is SNEGSKA in the germline V gene (reference sequence). This CDR3 contains 16 residues. V dropped 6 bases and J dropped 5; count of bases not matched to a gene: 15. The CDR3 spells CSAPLPGREVNNEQFF. The CDR3 bases are TGCAGTGCCCCGCTGCCGGGGCGGGAGGTTAACAATGAGCAGTTCTTC.

Sample share makes this clonotype medium-sized. This chain uses TRBV29-1 with TRBJ1-2, with D uncertain. The V end was cut by 4 bases, the J end by 4 bases, with 16 bases between. There are 14 residues in the CDR3. Per the germline V gene, CDR1 is SQVTM and CDR2 is ANQGSEA. CDR3 nucleotides: TGCAGCGTTGGGAAGGGTAGCGAGTCCTATGGCTACACCTTC. Protein: CSVGKGSESYGYTF.

The chain uses TRBV24-1 and TRBJ2-5; no firm D call. Germline assignment: CDR1 KGHDR and CDR2 SFDVKD. Trimming removed 5 bases from V and 1 base from J, with 13 bases in between. CDR3 size: 15 residues. CDR3 in amino acids: CATSGGVGGQETQYF. The DNA for the CDR3 is TGTGCCACCAGTGGAGGAGTAGGCGGCCAAGAGACCCAGTACTTC.

This clonotype was picked up a small number of times. The V and J genes are TRBV20-1 and TRBJ2-5, with D unresolved. The CDR3 consists of 13 residues. Germline CDR1 DFQATT, CDR2 SNEGSKA (reference sequence). V was shortened by 6 bases and J by 7 bases, with 18 bases between the two germline ends. CDR3 region: CSARTAWVATQYF. CDR3 nucleotide sequence: TGCAGTGCCAGGACGGCTTGGGTAGCGACCCAGTACTTC.

V gene TRBV12-3 or TRBV12-4 combines with J gene TRBJ1-4; 7 bases align to TRBD1. V shed 6 bases and J 0 bases; nucleotides not matched to a gene: 13. The CDR3 length is 18 residues. Here the CDR3 DNA reads TGTGCCAGCAGCCGACGACAGGGAGTAGGAGCAACTAATGAAAAACTGTTTTTT. Protein: CASSRRQGVGATNEKLFF.

This chain joins TRBV11-2 and TRBJ2-1; possible D gene TRBD1, 5 bases. There are 13 residues in the CDR3. Germline lookup yields CDR1 SGHAT and CDR2 FQNNGV. Trimming stripped 4 bases from V and 9 bases from J, with 13 bases between. The DNA of the CDR3 is TGTGCCAGCAGCTCCACCCGTGACAGTGAGCAGTTCTTC. Translating it yields CASSSTRDSEQFF.

For the CDR3, the DNA is TGTGCCAGCAGCCGCGAACTGCTGGAGACCCAGTACTTC. Translating it yields CASSRELLETQYF. V gene TRBV7-3 combines with J gene TRBJ2-5; the D is unclear. Trimming removed 5 bases from V and 5 bases from J, with 12 bases in between. CDR3 length: 13 amino acids. The germline gives CDR1 SGHTA, CDR2 FQGTGA. The full variable domain, in which reference TRBV7-3 and TRBJ2-5 provide the parts outside the CDR3, is GAGVSQTPSNKVTEKGKYVELRCDPISGHTALYWYRQSLGQGPEFLIYFQGTGAADDSGLPNDRFFAVRPEGSVSTLKIQRTERGDSAVYLCASSRELLETQYFGPGTRLLVL.

With respect to this clonotype: With a much larger clone just one base away, this may be a read error. The chain recombines TRBV7-2 with TRBJ2-1; D may be TRBD2 (5 bases). Deletions cut 7 bases from V and 3 bases from J, with 13 bases between. This CDR3 contains 14 residues. In germline, CDR1 is SGHTA, CDR2 FQGNSA. The CDR3 nucleotides read TGTACCAGCATGCTAGCTATTAACTACAATGAGCAGTTCTTC. Amino acid sequence: CTSMLAINYNEQFF. Variable domain in full (rest from reference TRBV7-2 and TRBJ2-1): GAGVSQSPSNKVTEKGKDVELRCDPISGHTALYWYRQSLGQGLEFLIYFQGNSAPDKSGLPSDRFSAERTGGSVSTLTIQRTQQEDSAVYLCTSMLAINYNEQFFGPGTRLTVL.

The V call is TRBV15, the J call TRBJ2-6; maybe TRBD2 (5 bases). The CDR3 has 15 residues. V was pared by 0 bases and J by 4 bases, with 7 bases between. Germline CDR1 LNHNV, CDR2 YYDKDF (reference sequence). Here the CDR3 reads CATSRDGGGANVLTF. In nucleotides, the CDR3 is TGTGCCACCAGCAGAGATGGCGGGGGGGCCAACGTCCTGACTTTC. The full variable domain, its missing parts supplied by reference TRBV15 and TRBJ2-6, is DAMVIQNPRYQVTQFGKPVTLSCSQTLNHNVMYWYQQKSSQAPKLLFHYYDKDFNNEADTPDNFQSRRPNTSFCFLDIRSPGLGDTAMYLCATSRDGGGANVLTFGAGSRLTVL.